Shown below are 14 T cell receptor beta chains from a single sample sequenced in a study of beta chain features in type 1 diabetes. All of the isolated RNA was reverse transcribed, so expressed TCRB transcripts were sequenced. Method: immunoSEQ multiplex PCR; TCRdb's copy keeps in-frame clones and lacks some. Of some 410,000 clones in the sample, 10% to 12% were seen once. The sequencing sample was made of naive CD4+ T cells from blood. All receptors come from a woman between 18 and 29 years old in good health.

This chain connects TRBV7-7 to TRBJ2-6, with TRBD1 matching over 8 bases. With V trimmed by 5 bases and J by 8 bases, 5 bases remained unmatched. Looked up from germline, CDR1 is SSHAT and CDR2 is FNYEAQ (reference sequence). There are 14 residues in the CDR3. DNA for the CDR3: TGTGCCAGCAGCGGAGGACAGGGTACCAACGTCCTGACTTTC. It codes for CASSGGQGTNVLTF.

This chain uses TRBV9 with TRBJ2-6; 8 nucleotides line up with TRBD1. There are 16 residues in the CDR3. Germline values: CDR1 SGDLS, CDR2 YYNGEE. With V trimmed by 6 bases and J by 0 bases, 5 bases remained unmatched. Here the CDR3 reads CASMTGVGSGANVLTF. In nucleotides, the CDR3 is TGTGCCAGCATGACAGGGGTAGGCTCTGGGGCCAACGTCCTGACTTTC. Filled out from reference TRBV9 and TRBJ2-6, the complete variable domain reads DSGVTQTPKHLITATGQRVTLRCSPRSGDLSVYWYQQSLDQGLQFLIQYYNGEERAKGNILERFSAQQFPDLHSELNLSSLELGDSALYFCASMTGVGSGANVLTFGAGSRLTVL.

V usage is TRBV9 and J usage is TRBJ2-5; 9 bases match TRBD2. The V gene's germline CDR1 is SGDLS and CDR2 YYNGEE. This CDR3 contains 18 residues. The V and J ends lost 4 bases and 7 bases, in that order; junction bases with no gene match: 20. The CDR3 bases are TGTGCCAGCAGCCTGAGGCCCCCAACGGCGGGGGGGGCAGGGACCCAGTACTTC. Translated: CASSLRPPTAGGAGTQYF.

This clone appeared a few times. The gene calls are TRBV4-3 and TRBJ2-3, with D unresolved. There are 19 residues in the CDR3. In germline, CDR1 is LGHNA, CDR2 YSLEER. The V gene lost 0 bases and the J gene lost 0 bases, with 19 bases spanning the gap. Written as DNA, the CDR3 is TGCGCCAGCAGCCAAGATCTAGTGTTCGGGCAAGCTAGCACAGATACGCAGTATTTT. This translates into CASSQDLVFGQASTDTQYF.

The rearrangement joins TRBV10-3 to TRBJ2-1; D uncertain. Germline loops: CDR1 ENHRY, CDR2 SYGVKD. With 2 bases removed from V and 10 bases from J, the gap between germline ends came to 6 bases. The CDR3 runs 11 residues. In nucleotides, the CDR3 is TGTGCCATCAGTGAGATACGGGAGCAGTTCTTC. Protein product: CAISEIREQFF.

This rearrangement joins TRBV28 to TRBJ1-1; D is perhaps TRBD1 (6 bases). Looked up from germline, CDR1 is MDHEN and CDR2 is SYDVKM. Deletions cut 2 bases from V and 5 bases from J, with 18 bases between. This CDR3 comprises 16 residues. CDR3 sequence reads: CASSLAVTGRRTEAFF. DNA of the CDR3: TGTGCCAGCAGTTTAGCTGTCACAGGGAGGAGGACTGAAGCTTTCTTT.

Only a few counts were recorded for this clone. The rearrangement joins TRBV30 to TRBJ2-2; D is uncertain. The CDR3 contains 14 residues. The germline V and J ends were trimmed by 2 bases and 6 bases, with 13 bases remaining between them. Per germline, CDR1 GTSNPN and CDR2 SVGIG (reference sequence). DNA of the CDR3: TGTGCCTGGAGTTCCAATCTTTTTCCCGGGGAGCTGTTTTTT. As protein: CAWSSNLFPGELFF.

This sequence joins TRBV23-1 and TRBJ2-7; 8 bases match TRBD1. TRBV23-1 is designated an ORF whose function remains uncertain. V shed 7 bases and J 7 bases; nucleotides not matched to a gene: 12. This CDR3 has 14 residues. The CDR3 DNA reads TGCGCCAGCACCCTATCAGGGGGCCTGGGGGAGCAGTACGTC. Residues: CASTLSGGLGEQYV.

V usage is TRBV10-3 and J usage is TRBJ2-3; 7 bases map to TRBD2. The CDR3 has 17 amino acids. The germline CDR1 and CDR2 sequences are ENHRY and SYGVKD. V lost 6 bases, J lost 2 bases, and 14 bases stayed unmatched. CDR3 in amino acids: CAISDLSGTTFTDTQYF. The CDR3 coding sequence is TGTGCCATCAGCGACCTTTCCGGGACTACCTTCACAGATACGCAGTATTTT.

The chain links TRBV29-1 to TRBJ1-2; 10 nucleotides agree with TRBD1. Germline trimming cut 3 bases from V and 2 bases from J; bases unmatched to any gene: 9. CDR1 is SQVTM, CDR2 ANQGSEA, per germline. This CDR3 has 16 residues. Here the CDR3 reads CSVDPSDRGRNYGYTF. CDR3 in DNA: TGCAGCGTTGACCCATCCGACAGGGGGCGCAACTATGGCTACACCTTC. The full variable domain, rest sourced from reference TRBV29-1 and TRBJ1-2, is SAVISQKPSRDICQRGTSLTIQCQVDSQVTMMFWYRQQPGQSLTLIATANQGSEATYESGFVIDKFPISRPNLTFSTLTVSNMSPEDSSIYLCSVDPSDRGRNYGYTFGSGTRLTVV.

This chain uses TRBV6-6 with TRBJ2-7; 8 bases are a match to TRBD1. The CDR3 contains 16 residues. Looked up from germline, CDR1 is MNHNY and CDR2 is SVGAGI (reference sequence). V was clipped by 5 bases and J by 3 bases; unmatched bases: 12. In DNA form, the CDR3 reads TGTGCCAGCAGTCAATCGCCGGGACAGGCCTTCTACGAGCAGTACTTC. It encodes CASSQSPGQAFYEQYF.

A few counts support this clone. The chain joins TRBV7-6 to TRBJ2-1, with 9 bases lining up with TRBD2. J lost 6 bases, V lost 5 bases, and 8 bases had no gene match. Germline V gives CDR1 SGHVS, CDR2 FNYEAQ. This CDR3 comprises 15 residues. DNA of the CDR3: TGTGCCAGCAGCGGCGGTCTAGCGGGAACCAATGAGCAGTTCTTC. Amino acid sequence: CASSGGLAGTNEQFF.

The chain uses TRBV4-2 and TRBJ1-6; no firm D call. The CDR3 is 16 residues long. V was trimmed by 6 bases and J by 0 bases, leaving 12 bases between them. Germline V lookup: CDR1 LGHNA, CDR2 YNFKEQ. The CDR3 DNA is TGTGCCAGCAGTACGGCGACAAGCTCCTATAATTCACCCCTCCACTTT. It specifies CASSTATSSYNSPLHF.

This clone was counted between two and nine times. V gene TRBV14 combines with J gene TRBJ1-2, with D unclear. The CDR3 totals 12 residues. Germline assignment: CDR1 SGHDN and CDR2 FVKESK. V shed 1 base and J shed 6 bases, with 6 bases lying between them. The CDR3 nucleotides read TGTGCCAGCAGCCAAGTTGGGGATGGCTACACCTTC. This translates into CASSQVGDGYTF. The entire variable domain, with the rest obtained from reference TRBV14 and TRBJ1-2, is as follows: EAGVTQFPSHSVIEKGQTVTLRCDPISGHDNLYWYRRVMGKEIKFLLHFVKESKQDESGMPNNRFLAERTGGTYSTLKVQPAELEDSGVYFCASSQVGDGYTFGSGTRLTVV.